These 26 T cell receptor beta chains were sequenced from one sample in a study of T-cell reconstitution after alpha-beta-depleted transplantation in children. Using unique molecular identifiers, the investigators prepared the TCRbeta library. One entry per CDR3 protein, called by TCRdb with MiXCR from the PCR reads. The sample shows 330,000 or so distinct CDR3 sequences, over 9.5% of them seen only once. Specimen: PBMCs, collected before TCRalphabeta/CD19-depleted stem cell transplant. These receptors were obtained from a boy less than two years old with acute myeloid leukemia, due to receive a stem cell transplant.

The J gene is TRBJ2-3, the V gene TRBV7-9; D remains unclear. The CDR3 spans 12 residues. CDR1 is SEHNR, CDR2 FQNEAQ, per germline (reference sequence). V gave up 7 bases and J gave up 3 bases, with 8 bases separating them. CDR3 bases: TGTGCCAGCATGGAACTTACAGATACGCAGTATTTT. Translated, it gives CASMELTDTQYF. The whole variable domain, filled in from reference TRBV7-9 and TRBJ2-3, reads DTGVSQNPRHKITKRGQNVTFRCDPISEHNRLYWYRQTLGQGPEFLTYFQNEAQLEKSRLLSDRFSAERPKGSFSTLEIQRTEQGDSAMYLCASMELTDTQYFGPGTRLTVL.

This clonotype was counted ten times or more. The V gene is TRBV9, the J gene TRBJ2-1; TRBD2 aligns across 7 bases. The V gene end was trimmed by 1 base and the J gene end by 2 bases; junction bases not matched to a gene: 6. Germline values: CDR1 SGDLS, CDR2 YYNGEE. The CDR3 consists of 16 residues. The CDR3 region has the DNA TGTGCCAGCAGCGTAAGGGCGGGAGAGCCCTACAATGAGCAGTTCTTC. It yields the protein CASSVRAGEPYNEQFF. The full variable domain, rest sourced from reference TRBV9 and TRBJ2-1, is DSGVTQTPKHLITATGQRVTLRCSPRSGDLSVYWYQQSLDQGLQFLIQYYNGEERAKGNILERFSAQQFPDLHSELNLSSLELGDSALYFCASSVRAGEPYNEQFFGPGTRLTVL.

This clonotype occurred once. A read error may produce the germline difference seen at one junction end. CDR3 loop: CASSYAGTRSSSNSPLHF. CDR3 nucleotide sequence: TGTGCCAGCAGTTATGCCGGGACCCGGAGCTCCTCTAATTCACCCCTCCACTTT. This chain uses TRBV6-5 with TRBJ1-6; possibly TRBD1 for D (5 bases). In germline, CDR1 is MNHEY, CDR2 SVGAGI. This CDR3 contains 18 residues.

This clonotype was observed many times. This chain joins TRBV20-1 and TRBJ2-7, with 9 bases lining up with TRBD1. Per the germline V gene, CDR1 is DFQATT and CDR2 is SNEGSKA (reference sequence). The length of the CDR3 is 16 residues. V was pared by 0 bases and J by 2 bases, with 8 bases of the junction left unmatched. The CDR3 reads CSARDPRTGDPYEQYF. The CDR3 DNA reads as TGCAGTGCTAGAGACCCCCGGACAGGGGATCCCTACGAGCAGTACTTC.

This clonotype was recorded many times. This sequence joins TRBV28 and TRBJ2-7; 13 nucleotides agree with TRBD2. After removal of 4 bases from V and 6 bases from J, the junction contained 6 bases not matched to a gene. This CDR3 has 15 residues. The germline V gene has CDR1 MDHEN and CDR2 SYDVKM. CDR3 DNA sequence: TGTGCCAGCAGTTCACTAGCGGGAGGGCCACCCGAGCAGTACTTC. It specifies CASSSLAGGPPEQYF.

This clonotype was seen at least ten times. The CDR3 spells CASSQPSREQYF. CDR3 DNA sequence: TGTGCCAGCAGCCAACCCTCTCGCGAGCAGTACTTC. V usage is TRBV3-1 and J usage is TRBJ2-7; D unresolved. V was clipped by 2 bases and J by 6 bases, with 8 bases between them. This CDR3 spans 12 amino acids. CDR1 LGHDT and CDR2 YNNKEL come from the germline V gene (reference sequence).

This clonotype appeared many times. The gene calls are TRBV5-1 and TRBJ2-5; TRBD2 matches 13 bases. The CDR3 runs to 16 residues. Germline CDR1 SGHRS, CDR2 YFSETQ. Losses at the gene ends were 3 bases for V and 1 base for J; bases not matched to a gene: 3. DNA of the CDR3: TGCGCCAGCAGCTCGGGACTAGCGGGACGCCAAGAGACCCAGTACTTC. Protein product: CASSSGLAGRQETQYF.

This clonotype was detected ten times or more. This chain links TRBV5-6 with TRBJ2-7; 12 nucleotides align to TRBD1. The CDR3 loop spans 14 amino acids. J was trimmed by 5 bases and V by 6 bases; bases with no gene match: 6. Germline V gene lookup returns CDR1 SGHDT and CDR2 YYEEEE. The CDR3 sequence: CASTRDRGLNEQYF. The DNA for the CDR3 is TGTGCCAGCACCCGGGACAGGGGGCTCAACGAGCAGTACTTC.

The sample holds many counts of this clonotype. The chain couples TRBV28 to TRBJ2-4; TRBD1 agrees at 11 bases. CDR3 length equals 17 residues. Germline assignment: CDR1 MDHEN and CDR2 SYDVKM. V lost 5 bases and J lost 6; bases outside the gene matches: 12. The CDR3 nucleotides are TGTGCCAGCAGTCTCAACTCCGGGACAGGGGGAATAAACATTCAGTACTTC. Translated, it gives CASSLNSGTGGINIQYF.

Many counts were recorded for this clonotype. The J gene is TRBJ1-5, the V gene TRBV7-8; possibly TRBD1 for D (5 bases). The CDR3 covers 15 residues. The germline V gene has CDR1 SGHVS and CDR2 FQNEAQ. V was clipped by 0 bases and J by 2 bases, with 8 bases between them. The CDR3: CASSLAPGGNQPQHF. The DNA for the CDR3 is TGTGCCAGCAGCTTAGCTCCGGGGGGCAATCAGCCCCAGCATTTT.

The chain carries TRBV7-3 and TRBJ2-1; TRBD2 aligns across 9 bases. The CDR3 length is 17 residues. The trim removed 4 bases at V and 0 bases at J, leaving 7 bases unmatched. The germline V gene has CDR1 SGHTA and CDR2 FQGTGA. The CDR3 protein is CASSSRLAETSYNEQFF. The CDR3 nucleotides read TGTGCCAGCAGCTCTAGACTAGCGGAAACCTCCTACAATGAGCAGTTCTTC.

This clonotype was recorded at least ten times. The V gene is TRBV6-5, the J gene TRBJ2-1; TRBD2 matches 10 bases. CDR1 and CDR2 (germline): MNHEY, SVGAGI. The J segment lost 8 bases and the V segment lost 0 bases, leaving 7 bases of the junction unmatched. The CDR3 is 16 amino acids. The DNA of the CDR3 is TGTGCCAGCAGTTACTCTTCAGCGGGGGGGCTCGATGAGCAGTTCTTC. It encodes CASSYSSAGGLDEQFF.

The sample holds many counts of this clonotype. The rearrangement joins TRBV12-3 or TRBV12-4 to TRBJ2-1, with 16 bases lining up with TRBD2. The CDR3 is 17 amino acids. V gave up 4 bases and J gave up 7 bases; unmatched junction bases: 7. The CDR3: CASSSGLAGGPLNEQFF. The CDR3 DNA reads as TGTGCCAGCAGTTCGGGACTAGCGGGAGGGCCGTTGAATGAGCAGTTCTTC.

As concerns this clonotype: This may stem from a read error, because a much larger clone lies one nucleotide away. The chain uses TRBV4-3 and TRBJ2-1; no reliable D call. The CDR3 extends over 16 amino acids. Trimming cost V 2 bases and J 3 bases, with 14 bases left between them. Looked up from germline, CDR1 is LGHNA and CDR2 is YSLEER. This CDR3 reads CASSQHDGAGYNEQFF. The DNA of the CDR3 is TGCGCCAGCAGCCAACATGACGGAGCCGGCTACAATGAGCAGTTCTTC.

V usage is TRBV29-1 and J usage is TRBJ2-1; D is tentatively TRBD1 or TRBD2 (5 bases each). The CDR3 sequence is 11 residues long. V dropped 5 bases and J dropped 4 bases, with 6 bases sitting between them. Germline CDR1 SQVTM, CDR2 ANQGSEA. CDR3 DNA: TGCAGCGTTTGGGGGTACAATGAGCAGTTCTTC. Translated, it gives CSVWGYNEQFF.

This clonotype has a count of ten or more. This rearrangement joins TRBV20-1 to TRBJ2-3, with 10 positions matching TRBD2. J lost 5 bases, V lost 6 bases, and 8 bases had no gene match. CDR1 and CDR2 from the germline V gene are DFQATT and SNEGSKA (reference sequence). This CDR3 has 14 residues. The CDR3 nucleotides read TGCAGTGCCCGGAGCGGGGGGGGAATAGATACGCAGTATTTT. It codes for CSARSGGGIDTQYF.

A few counts support this clonotype. The gene calls are TRBV7-6 and TRBJ2-6, with D perhaps matching TRBD1 (5 bases). Deletions cut 5 bases from V and 8 bases from J, with 10 bases between. The CDR3 length is 13 residues. Germline V gene sequence: CDR1 SGHVS, CDR2 FNYEAQ. The CDR3 DNA sequence: TGTGCCAGCAGCGGACACCAGACCAACGTCCTGACTTTC. Residues: CASSGHQTNVLTF.

This clonotype was seen many times. The chain combines TRBV5-6 with TRBJ2-2, with unresolved D. V gave up 4 bases and J gave up 2 bases, with 12 bases separating them. The CDR3 sequence is 15 residues long. Per the germline V gene, CDR1 is SGHDT and CDR2 is YYEEEE. This CDR3 is CASSPLHLNTGELFF. The CDR3 nucleotides read TGTGCCAGCAGCCCACTCCACTTAAACACCGGGGAGCTGTTTTTT.

This clonotype was observed a handful of times. This chain connects TRBV7-6 to TRBJ2-5, with D uncertain. Trimming cost V 5 bases and J 0 bases, with 7 bases left between them. Per germline, CDR1 SGHVS and CDR2 FNYEAQ. This CDR3 contains 13 residues. As DNA, the CDR3 is TGTGCCAGCAGCACCGCGTACCAAGAGACCCAGTACTTC. Protein sequence: CASSTAYQETQYF.

This clonotype was recorded at least ten times. The chain uses TRBV10-3 and TRBJ2-7; TRBD1 might be the D (5 bases). The CDR3 sequence is 13 residues long. Germline CDR1 reads ENHRY; CDR2 reads SYGVKD. V lost 6 bases and J 4 bases, leaving 13 bases between the germline ends. CDR3: CAIRAGPTYEQYF. The DNA for the CDR3 is TGTGCCATCAGGGCAGGGCCTACTTACGAGCAGTACTTC.

In its sample, this clonotype was seen many times. The chain combines TRBV5-1 with TRBJ1-1; D gene ambiguous. CDR3 length: 16 amino acids. CDR1 SGHRS and CDR2 YFSETQ come from the germline V gene. With 3 bases removed from V and 1 base from J, the gap between germline ends came to 16 bases. CDR3 bases: TGCGCCAGCAGCTATGGATTAGGTACGACGAACACTGAAGCTTTCTTT. This codes for CASSYGLGTTNTEAFF.

The V call is TRBV4-2, the J call TRBJ2-4; 8 bases fit TRBD1. CDR1 LGHNA and CDR2 YNFKEQ come from the germline V gene. With V trimmed by 0 bases and J by 0 bases, 13 bases remained unmatched. The CDR3 covers 20 residues. The CDR3 DNA sequence: TGTGCCAGCAGCCAAGAAGGGATATTACAGGGGGTGATAGCCAAAAACATTCAGTACTTC. Translated, it gives CASSQEGILQGVIAKNIQYF.

With respect to this clonotype: This may be a read error: a much more frequent sequence differs by one nucleotide. V gene TRBV20-1 combines with J gene TRBJ2-1, with 9 bases identical to TRBD2. CDR1 and CDR2 from the germline V gene are DFQATT and SNEGSKA (reference sequence). The CDR3 sequence is 15 residues long. The ends lost 3 bases at V and 9 bases at J; junction bases unmatched: 12. The CDR3 loop reads CSASLRTSASPEQFF. DNA of the CDR3: TGCAGTGCTAGTCTGCGGACTAGCGCGAGTCCTGAGCAGTTCTTC.

This clonotype was recorded many times. The chain carries TRBV7-9 and TRBJ2-7, with TRBD2 matching over 7 bases. This CDR3 is 15 amino acids long. V lost 4 bases, J lost 4 bases, and 10 bases stayed unmatched. Germline lookup yields CDR1 SEHNR and CDR2 FQNEAQ (reference sequence). The CDR3 loop reads CASSSIAGLGYEQYF. In DNA, the CDR3 is TGTGCCAGCAGCTCCATAGCGGGCCTGGGGTACGAGCAGTACTTC.

This clonotype was counted at least ten times. The chain combines TRBV4-2 with TRBJ2-1; D gene ambiguous. Trimming stripped 1 base from V and 10 bases from J, with 5 bases between. CDR1 and CDR2 (germline): LGHNA, YNFKEQ. This CDR3 has 11 residues. The CDR3 region is CASSQGEEQFF. Written as DNA, the CDR3 is TGTGCCAGCAGCCAAGGGGAAGAGCAGTTCTTC.

This clonotype showed up many times. The rearrangement uses TRBV5-1 and TRBJ1-3; D is perhaps TRBD1 (5 bases). V was pared by 2 bases and J by 4 bases, with 10 bases between. The CDR3 extends over 14 amino acids. Germline CDR1 and CDR2: SGHRS and YFSETQ. The CDR3 here is CASSFNQGGNTIYF. The CDR3 DNA reads TGCGCCAGCAGCTTTAACCAGGGCGGAAACACCATATATTTT.